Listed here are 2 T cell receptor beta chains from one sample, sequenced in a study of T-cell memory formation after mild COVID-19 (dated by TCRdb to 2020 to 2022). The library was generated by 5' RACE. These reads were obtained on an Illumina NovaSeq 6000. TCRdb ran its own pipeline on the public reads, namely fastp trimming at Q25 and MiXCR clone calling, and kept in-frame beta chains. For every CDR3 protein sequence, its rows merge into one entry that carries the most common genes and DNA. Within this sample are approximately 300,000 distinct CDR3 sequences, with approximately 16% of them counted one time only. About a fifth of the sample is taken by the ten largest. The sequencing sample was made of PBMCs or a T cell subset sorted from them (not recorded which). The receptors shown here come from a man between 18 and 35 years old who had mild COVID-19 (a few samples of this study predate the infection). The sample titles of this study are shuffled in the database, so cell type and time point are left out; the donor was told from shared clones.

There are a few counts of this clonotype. CDR3 region: CASSQGAGDSIGEQFF. The CDR3 nucleotides are TGCGCCAGCAGCCAAGGCGCCGGGGACTCAATTGGTGAGCAGTTCTTC. The gene calls are TRBV4-1 and TRBJ2-1; possibly TRBD2 for D (6 bases). The CDR3 is 16 amino acids. Germline values: CDR1 MGHRA, CDR2 YSYEKL. The V gene lost 1 base and the J gene lost 9 bases, with 19 bases spanning the gap.

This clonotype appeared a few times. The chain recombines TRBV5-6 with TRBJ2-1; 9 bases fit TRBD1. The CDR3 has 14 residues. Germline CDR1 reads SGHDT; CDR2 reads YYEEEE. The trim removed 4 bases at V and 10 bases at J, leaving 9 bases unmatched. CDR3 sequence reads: CASSGTGSDLEQFF. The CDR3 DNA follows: TGTGCCAGCAGCGGGACAGGGTCTGACCTCGAGCAGTTCTTC. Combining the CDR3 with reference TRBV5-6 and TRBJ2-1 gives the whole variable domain DAGVTQSPTHLIKTRGQQVTLRCSPKSGHDTVSWYQQALGQGPQFIFQYYEEEERQRGNFPDRFSGHQFPNYSSELNVNALLLGDSALYLCASSGTGSDLEQFFGPGTRLTVL.